Presented here are 11 T cell receptor beta chains from one specimen sequenced in a study of Graves' ophthalmopathy and Graves' hyperthyroidism. Amplification from RNA transcripts yielded the TCR beta CDR3 regions. RT-PCR was first run with HTBI primers, then multiplex PCR in a second round. A single record per CDR3 protein comes from TCRdb applying MiXCR to the multiplex PCR reads. The sample contains 230,000 or so distinct CDR3 sequences, around 50% of which appear only once. The sequenced sample consisted of peripheral blood. These receptors were taken from an adult man with Graves' ophthalmopathy.

This clonotype has at least ten counts. The V gene is TRBV24-1, the J gene TRBJ1-4; D ambiguous. Looked up from germline, CDR1 is KGHDR and CDR2 is SFDVKD. Trimming removed 5 bases from V and 7 bases from J, with 13 bases in between. The length of the CDR3 is 14 residues. DNA for the CDR3: TGTGCCACCAGTGGTGAACATCGGGGTGAAAAACTGTTTTTT. Translated, it gives CATSGEHRGEKLFF.

Note on this clonotype: The junction does not match germline at one end; this may be a read error. The chain employs TRBV2 and TRBJ2-2; 9 nucleotides agree with TRBD1. The V gene's germline CDR1 is SNHLY and CDR2 FYNNEI. The CDR3 sequence is 15 residues long. In DNA, the CDR3 is TGCGCCAGCACCAAGGACAGGGGTACCACCGGGGAGCTGTTTTTT. It translates to CASTKDRGTTGELFF.

The chain uses TRBV5-1 and TRBJ2-2, with D uncertain. CDR1 SGHRS and CDR2 YFSETQ come from the germline V gene. CDR3 size: 13 residues. Trimming cost V 3 bases and J 7 bases, with 10 bases left between them. CDR3 sequence reads: CASSSVMDGELFF. DNA of the CDR3: TGCGCCAGCAGCTCGGTGATGGACGGGGAGCTGTTTTTT.

This sequence joins TRBV29-1 and TRBJ1-4; 7 bases are shared with TRBD1. This CDR3 is built from 12 residues. Germline assignment: CDR1 SQVTM and CDR2 ANQGSEA. V was clipped by 3 bases and J by 8 bases; unmatched bases: 3. CDR3 residues: CSVDETGEKLFF. DNA of the CDR3: TGCAGCGTTGACGAGACAGGGGAAAAACTGTTTTTT.

This clonotype was counted a few times. The rearrangement uses TRBV12-3 or TRBV12-4 and TRBJ1-2, with D tentatively TRBD1 (5 bases). The CDR3 consists of 14 residues. Trimming took off 3 bases at V and 3 bases at J, with 11 bases between the two ends. CDR3 residues: CASSLGREDYGYTF. Here the CDR3 DNA reads TGTGCCAGCAGTTTGGGCAGGGAGGACTATGGCTACACCTTC.

This clonotype was counted many times. This rearrangement joins TRBV7-2 to TRBJ1-2; D is perhaps TRBD1 (6 bases). Trimming stripped 5 bases from V and 2 bases from J, with 15 bases between. Germline V CDR1 and CDR2: SGHTA, FQGNSA. The length of the CDR3 is 15 residues. The DNA for the CDR3 is TGTGCCAGCAGCACTTACAGGGAAAGCAACTATGGCTACACCTTC. Translating gives CASSTYRESNYGYTF.

The chain recombines TRBV19 with TRBJ2-2; 7 nucleotides line up with TRBD2. The CDR3 consists of 16 residues. Germline CDR1 and CDR2: LNHDA and SQIVND (reference sequence). The V gene end was trimmed by 3 bases and the J gene end by 3 bases; junction bases not matched to a gene: 7. The CDR3 nucleotides are TGTGCCAGTAGTATCGGGCGGGAGAGTTACACCGGGGAGCTGTTTTTT. Amino acid sequence: CASSIGRESYTGELFF.

The chain combines TRBV19 with TRBJ2-7; D may be TRBD1 or TRBD2 (5 bases each). Germline V CDR1 and CDR2: LNHDA, SQIVND (reference sequence). The CDR3 spans 14 residues. V was shortened by 3 bases and J by 6 bases, with 15 bases between the two germline ends. The CDR3, as DNA: TGTGCCAGTAGTATGGGGACGACCTATGGCGAGCAGTACTTC. Residues: CASSMGTTYGEQYF.

The gene calls are TRBV25-1 and TRBJ1-1, with 7 bases aligning to TRBD1. Germline lookup yields CDR1 MGHDK and CDR2 SYGVNS. V shed 4 bases, J shed 10 bases, and the junction held 6 bases outside the gene matches. CDR3 length: 12 amino acids. This CDR3 reads CASSATGERAFF. The CDR3 coding sequence is TGTGCCAGCAGTGCCACAGGGGAAAGAGCTTTCTTT.

This clonotype occurred a few times. The genes are TRBV4-1 and TRBJ2-7; 8 bases map to TRBD1. Trimming removed 2 bases from V and 2 bases from J; junction bases left unmatched: 14. CDR3 length: 18 residues. CDR1 is MGHRA, CDR2 YSYEKL, per germline. CDR3 DNA: TGCGCCAGCAGCCAACTAAAGATGATCAGGGGGCAAACCTACGAGCAGTACTTC. Amino acid sequence: CASSQLKMIRGQTYEQYF.

This chain joins TRBV4-1 and TRBJ2-6, with D possibly being TRBD1 or TRBD2 (5 bases each). V lost 0 bases and J lost 0, with 9 bases in between. This CDR3 contains 17 residues. Germline V gene sequence: CDR1 MGHRA, CDR2 YSYEKL. The CDR3 reads CASSQEPGRSGANVLTF. The DNA for the CDR3 is TGCGCCAGCAGCCAAGAACCGGGACGCTCTGGGGCCAACGTCCTGACTTTC.